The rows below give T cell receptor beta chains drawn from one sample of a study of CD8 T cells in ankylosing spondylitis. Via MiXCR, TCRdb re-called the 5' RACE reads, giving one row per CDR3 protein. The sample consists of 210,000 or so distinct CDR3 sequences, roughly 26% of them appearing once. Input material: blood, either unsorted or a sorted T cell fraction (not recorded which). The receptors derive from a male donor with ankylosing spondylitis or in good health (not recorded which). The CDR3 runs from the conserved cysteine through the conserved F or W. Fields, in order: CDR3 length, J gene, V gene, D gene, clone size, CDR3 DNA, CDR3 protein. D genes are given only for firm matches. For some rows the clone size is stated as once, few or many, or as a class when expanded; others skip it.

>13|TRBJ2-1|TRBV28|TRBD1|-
TGTGCCAGCAACCGGGACAGAGTCAATGAGCAGTTCTTC
CASNRDRVNEQFF
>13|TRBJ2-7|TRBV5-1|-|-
TGCGCCAGCAGCTTGGTTGGTACCTACGAGCAGTACTTC
CASSLVGTYEQYF
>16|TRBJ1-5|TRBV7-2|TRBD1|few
TGTGCCAGCAGCTTAGGGGACAGGGCATCGACTCAGCCCCAGCATTTT
CASSLGDRASTQPQHF
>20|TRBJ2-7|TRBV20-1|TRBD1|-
TGCAGTGCTAGCGCGTCAGTGGACCGGGACAGGGGTGGTGGGTCCTACGAGCAGTACTTC
CSASASVDRDRGGGSYEQYF
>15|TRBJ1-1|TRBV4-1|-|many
TGCGCCAGCAGCCAACGGGTGGGAACAAACCCTGAAGCTTTCTTT
CASSQRVGTNPEAFF
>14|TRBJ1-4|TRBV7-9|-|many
TGTGCCAGCAGCTCGGACTCAACTAATGAAAAACTGTTTTTT
CASSSDSTNEKLFF
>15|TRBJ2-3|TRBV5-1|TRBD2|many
TGCGCCAGCAGCTTGGAAGGCGGGAGGCTCGATACGCAGTATTTT
CASSLEGGRLDTQYF
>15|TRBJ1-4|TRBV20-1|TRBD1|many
TGCAGTGCCCGAAACCCCGGGACAGCAAATGAAAAACTGTTTTTT
CSARNPGTANEKLFF
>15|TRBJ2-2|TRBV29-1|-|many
TGCAGCGCCCGAATTACTCGGTGGTCCACCGGGGAGCTGTTTTTT
CSARITRWSTGELFF
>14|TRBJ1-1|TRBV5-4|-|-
TGTGCCAGCAGCCCGGGGGCGCGGAGCACTGAAGCTTTCTTT
CASSPGARSTEAFF
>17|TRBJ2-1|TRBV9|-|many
TGTGCCAGCAGCGTAGCCCCTGTGGAGTCCACCTACAATGAGCAGTTCTTC
CASSVAPVESTYNEQFF
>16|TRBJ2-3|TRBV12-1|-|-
TGTGCCAGCAGCTTCCCCCCAAACCACGGCACAGATACGCAGTATTTT
CASSFPPNHGTDTQYF
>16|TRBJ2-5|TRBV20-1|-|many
TGCAGTGCTAGAGATCGGCTAGCGCAGGGGCAAGAGACCCAGTACTTC
CSARDRLAQGQETQYF
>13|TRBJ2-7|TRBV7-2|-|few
TGTGCCAGCAGCTTAGGGGCCGTATACGAGCAGTACTTC
CASSLGAVYEQYF
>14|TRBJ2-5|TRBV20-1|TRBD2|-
TGCAGTGCCAGACTAGCGGGAGGGTGGGAGACCCAGTACTTC
CSARLAGGWETQYF
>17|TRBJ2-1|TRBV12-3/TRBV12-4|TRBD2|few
TGTGCCAGCAGTCCCCGCCGGACTAGCGGGAAACTAAATGAGCAGTTCTTC
CASSPRRTSGKLNEQFF
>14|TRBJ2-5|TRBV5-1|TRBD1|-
TGCGCCAGCAGCTTGGCCGGACAGGGATTGACCCAGTACTTC
CASSLAGQGLTQYF
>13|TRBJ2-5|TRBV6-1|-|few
TGTGCCAGCAAAAACAGATACCAAGAGACCCAGTACTTC
CASKNRYQETQYF
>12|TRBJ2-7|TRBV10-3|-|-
TGTGCCATCAGTGCAGGGGCGGGCGAGCAGTACTTC
CAISAGAGEQYF
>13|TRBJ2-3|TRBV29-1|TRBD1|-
TGCAGTGAGGTGACAGGGAGCACAGATACGCAGTATTTT
CSEVTGSTDTQYF
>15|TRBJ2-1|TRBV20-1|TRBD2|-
TGCAGTGCTAGAGATCGGGAGGGCTCCTACAATGAGCAGTTCTTC
CSARDREGSYNEQFF
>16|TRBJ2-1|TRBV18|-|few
TGTGCCAGCTCATTTACGGGACCCCCCAACGACAATGAGCAGTTCTTC
CASSFTGPPNDNEQFF
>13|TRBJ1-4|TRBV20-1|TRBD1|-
TGCAGTGCTACCACAGGGGGCGCGGAAAAACTGTTTTTT
CSATTGGAEKLFF
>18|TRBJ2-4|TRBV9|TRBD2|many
TGTGCCAGCAGCGCTCGGGAGGGCCTGGCCCTAGCCAAAAACATTCAGTACTTC
CASSAREGLALAKNIQYF
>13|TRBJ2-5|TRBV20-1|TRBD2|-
TGCAGTGCTACGGGACTAGTCCAAGAGACCCAGTACTTC
CSATGLVQETQYF
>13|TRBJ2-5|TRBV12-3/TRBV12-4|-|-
TGTGCCAGCAAAAGAACGACCCAAGAGACCCAGTACTTC
CASKRTTQETQYF
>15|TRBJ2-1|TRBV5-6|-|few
TGTGCCAGCAGCTCAACCGGGAATTCTTACAATGAGCAGTTCTTC
CASSSTGNSYNEQFF
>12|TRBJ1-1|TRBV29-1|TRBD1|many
TGCAGCGGCGGACAGGGGAACACTGAAGCTTTCTTT
CSGGQGNTEAFF
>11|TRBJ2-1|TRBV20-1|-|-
TGCAGCCTGGAAGGGAGGTATGAGCAGTTCTTC
CSLEGRYEQFF
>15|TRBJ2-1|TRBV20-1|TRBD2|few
TGCAGTGCTAGAGTGGCGGGAGTCCTCTACAATGAGCAGTTCTTC
CSARVAGVLYNEQFF
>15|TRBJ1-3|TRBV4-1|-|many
TGCGCCAGCAGCCAAGAAGGGGGTGCTGGAAACACCATATATTTT
CASSQEGGAGNTIYF
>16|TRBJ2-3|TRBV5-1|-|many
TGCGCCAGCAGCCGAGCCCCGGGACGGAACACAGATACGCAGTATTTT
CASSRAPGRNTDTQYF
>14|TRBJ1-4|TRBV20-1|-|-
TGCAGTGCTAGAGGACCGCGGAATAATGAAAAACTGTTTTTT
CSARGPRNNEKLFF
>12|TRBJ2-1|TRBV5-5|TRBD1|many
TGTGCCAGCAGCTTGCATCCGGACAGGGGGTTCTTC
CASSLHPDRGFF
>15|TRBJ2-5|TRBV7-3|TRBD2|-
TGTGCCAGCAGCTCTAGCGGGAGGGCCGGTGAGACCCAGTACTTC
CASSSSGRAGETQYF
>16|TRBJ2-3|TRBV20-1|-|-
TGCAGTGCTAGAGATCACGGCAGGGGCAGCACAGATACGCAGTATTTT
CSARDHGRGSTDTQYF
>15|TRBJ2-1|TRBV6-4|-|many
TGTGCCAGCAGTGGCCCCAGCGGAGGGGGCAGTGAGCAGTTCTTC
CASSGPSGGGSEQFF
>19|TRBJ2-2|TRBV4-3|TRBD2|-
TGCGCCAGCAGCCCCCGTCGTCAACTAGCGGGAGGGTATGGCGGGGAGCTGTTTTTT
CASSPRRQLAGGYGGELFF
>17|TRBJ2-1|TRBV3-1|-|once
TGTGCCAGCAGCCAAGAATCGGACAGAAGCTCCTACAATGAGCAGTTCTTC
CASSQESDRSSYNEQFF
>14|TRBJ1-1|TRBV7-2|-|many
TGTGCCAGCAGCGAACAACAGGAGAACACTGAAGCTTTCTTT
CASSEQQENTEAFF
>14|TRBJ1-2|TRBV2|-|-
TGTGCCAGCAGTGAAGTTGGAGGAAGCTATGGCTACACCTTC
CASSEVGGSYGYTF
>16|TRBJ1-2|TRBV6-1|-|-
TGTGCCAGCAGCGAGGACACAATCTCTTCTAACTATGGCTACACCTTC
CASSEDTISSNYGYTF
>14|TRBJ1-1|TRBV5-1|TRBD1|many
TGCGCCAGCACAGGTCCGGGGACAGGCACTGAAGCTTTCTTT
CASTGPGTGTEAFF
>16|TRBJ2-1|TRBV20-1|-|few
TGCAGTGCTACAGCCACGAAGGGCGTACTTCGGAATGAGCAGTTCTTC
CSATATKGVLRNEQFF
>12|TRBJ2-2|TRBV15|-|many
TGTGCCACCAGCAGAGATACCGGGGAGCTGTTTTTT
CATSRDTGELFF
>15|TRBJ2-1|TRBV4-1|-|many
TGCGCCAGCAGCCAAGGAGGGCTAGCGACGAATGAGCAGTTCTTC
CASSQGGLATNEQFF
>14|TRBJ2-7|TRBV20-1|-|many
TGCAGTGCTAGGCCCCCAGACCCCCACTACGAGCAGTACTTC
CSARPPDPHYEQYF